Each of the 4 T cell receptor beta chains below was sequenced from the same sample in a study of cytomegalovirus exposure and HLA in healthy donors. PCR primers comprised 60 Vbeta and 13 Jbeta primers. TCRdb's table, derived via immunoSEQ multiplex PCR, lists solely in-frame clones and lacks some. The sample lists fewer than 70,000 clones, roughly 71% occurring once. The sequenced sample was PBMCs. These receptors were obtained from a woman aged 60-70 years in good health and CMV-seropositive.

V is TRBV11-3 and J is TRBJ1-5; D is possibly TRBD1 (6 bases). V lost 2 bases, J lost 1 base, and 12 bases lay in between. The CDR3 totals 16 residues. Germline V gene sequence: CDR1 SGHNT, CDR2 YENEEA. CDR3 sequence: CASSLSDRTSNQPQHF. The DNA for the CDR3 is TGTGCCAGCAGCTTAAGTGACAGGACCAGCAATCAGCCCCAGCATTTT.

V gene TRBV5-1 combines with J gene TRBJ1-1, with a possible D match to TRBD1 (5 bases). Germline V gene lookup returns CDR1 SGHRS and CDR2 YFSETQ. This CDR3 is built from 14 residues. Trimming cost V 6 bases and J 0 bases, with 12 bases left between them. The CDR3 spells CASNSGSVNTEAFF. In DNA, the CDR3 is TGCGCCAGCAATTCAGGGTCGGTGAACACTGAAGCTTTCTTT.

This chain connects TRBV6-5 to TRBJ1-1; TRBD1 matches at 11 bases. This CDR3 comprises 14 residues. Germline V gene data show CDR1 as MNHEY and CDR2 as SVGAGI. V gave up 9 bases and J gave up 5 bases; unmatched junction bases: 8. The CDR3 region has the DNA TGTGCCAGTAAGTGGACAGGGGGCGAAACTGAAGCTTTCTTT. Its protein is CASKWTGGETEAFF.

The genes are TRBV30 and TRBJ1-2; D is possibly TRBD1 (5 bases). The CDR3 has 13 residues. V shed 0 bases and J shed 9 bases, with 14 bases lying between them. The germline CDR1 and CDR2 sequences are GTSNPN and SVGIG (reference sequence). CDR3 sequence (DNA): TGTGCCTGGAGTGTAGCCGGGACTTCAAGCTACACCTTC. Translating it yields CAWSVAGTSSYTF.